The clone carrying this T cell receptor (beta chain) was seen only a few times. Each CDR3 protein gets one entry after TCRdb re-called the reads with MiXCR. The sample includes hundreds of thousands of distinct CDR3 sequences, 9.6% of them seen just once. The sample comes from a study of T cell repertoires in cytomegalovirus infection. Germline-derived CDR1 and CDR2 are DFQATT and SNEGSKA (reference sequence). CDR3 length: 12 residues. The V end was cut by 5 bases, the J end by 7 bases, with 12 bases between. The source material was PBMCs. The J gene is TRBJ1-5, the V gene TRBV20-1; maybe TRBD1 (5 bases). The TCR sequence derives from a human donor in good health (CMV status not recorded). Some clones in this sample may be carry-over from other donors' samples. CDR3: CSAQGGNQPQHF. The CDR3 region has the DNA TGCAGTGCTCAGGGAGGGAACCAGCCCCAGCATTTT.